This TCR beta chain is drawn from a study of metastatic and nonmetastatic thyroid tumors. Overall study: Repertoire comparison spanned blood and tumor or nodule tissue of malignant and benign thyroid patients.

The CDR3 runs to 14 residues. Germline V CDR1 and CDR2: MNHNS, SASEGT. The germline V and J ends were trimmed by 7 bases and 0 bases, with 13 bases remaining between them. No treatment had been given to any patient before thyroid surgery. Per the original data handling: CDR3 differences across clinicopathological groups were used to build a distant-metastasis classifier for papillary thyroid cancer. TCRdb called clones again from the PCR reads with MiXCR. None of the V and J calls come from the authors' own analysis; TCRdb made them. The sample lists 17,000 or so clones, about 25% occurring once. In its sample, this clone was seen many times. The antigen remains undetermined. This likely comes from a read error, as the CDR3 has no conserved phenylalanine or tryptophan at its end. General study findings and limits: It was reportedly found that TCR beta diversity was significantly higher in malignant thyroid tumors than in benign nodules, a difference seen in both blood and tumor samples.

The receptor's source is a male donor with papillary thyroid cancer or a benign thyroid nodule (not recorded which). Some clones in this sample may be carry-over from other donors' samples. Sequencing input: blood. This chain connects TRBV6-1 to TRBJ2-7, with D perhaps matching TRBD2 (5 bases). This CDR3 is CASTEGPSSYEQYS. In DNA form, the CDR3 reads TGTGCCAGCACCGAGGGCCCGAGCTCCTACGAGCAGTACTCC.